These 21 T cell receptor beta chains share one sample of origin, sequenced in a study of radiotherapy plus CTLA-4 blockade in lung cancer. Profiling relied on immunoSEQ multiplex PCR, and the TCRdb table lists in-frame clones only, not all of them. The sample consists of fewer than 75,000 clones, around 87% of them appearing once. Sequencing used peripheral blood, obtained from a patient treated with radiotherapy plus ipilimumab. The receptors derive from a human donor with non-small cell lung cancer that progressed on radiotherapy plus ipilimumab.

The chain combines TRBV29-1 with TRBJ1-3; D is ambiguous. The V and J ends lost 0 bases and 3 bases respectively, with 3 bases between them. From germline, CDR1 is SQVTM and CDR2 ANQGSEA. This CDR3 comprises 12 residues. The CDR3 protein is CSVEDFGNTIYF. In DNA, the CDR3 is TGCAGCGTTGAAGATTTTGGAAACACCATATATTTT.

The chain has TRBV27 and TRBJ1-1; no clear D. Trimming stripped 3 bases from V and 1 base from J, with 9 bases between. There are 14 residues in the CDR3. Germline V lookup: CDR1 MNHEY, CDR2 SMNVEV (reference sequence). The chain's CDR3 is CASSFAQSNTEAFF. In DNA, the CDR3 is TGTGCCAGCAGTTTTGCCCAATCGAACACTGAAGCTTTCTTT.

CDR3 protein: CASSLSSTGELFF. As DNA, the CDR3 is TGTGCCAGCAGTTTATCATCCACCGGGGAGCTGTTTTTT. The chain couples TRBV27 to TRBJ2-2; D not certain. The CDR3 is 13 residues long. Germline assignment: CDR1 MNHEY and CDR2 SMNVEV (reference sequence). Between the trimmed V and J ends, which lost 0 bases and 4 bases, there was a span of 3 bases.

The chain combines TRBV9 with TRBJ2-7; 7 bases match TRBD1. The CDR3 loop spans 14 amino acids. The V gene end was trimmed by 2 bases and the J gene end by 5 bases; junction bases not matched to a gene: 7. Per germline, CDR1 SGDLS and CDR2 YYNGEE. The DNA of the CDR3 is TGTGCCAGCAGCGTCCGGGACAGACCCCACGAGCAGTACTTC. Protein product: CASSVRDRPHEQYF.

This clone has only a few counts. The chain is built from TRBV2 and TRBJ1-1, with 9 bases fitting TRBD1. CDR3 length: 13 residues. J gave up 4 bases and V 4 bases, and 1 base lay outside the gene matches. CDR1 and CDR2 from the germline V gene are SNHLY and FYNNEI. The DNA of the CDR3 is TGTGCCAGCAGTGGACAGGGGGGCACTGAAGCTTTCTTT. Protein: CASSGQGGTEAFF.

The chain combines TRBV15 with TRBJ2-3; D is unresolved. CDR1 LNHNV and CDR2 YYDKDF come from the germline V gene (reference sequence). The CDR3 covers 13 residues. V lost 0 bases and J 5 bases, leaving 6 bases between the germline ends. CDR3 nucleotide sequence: TGTGCCACCAGCAGAGATTCCGGAGATACGCAGTATTTT. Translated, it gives CATSRDSGDTQYF.

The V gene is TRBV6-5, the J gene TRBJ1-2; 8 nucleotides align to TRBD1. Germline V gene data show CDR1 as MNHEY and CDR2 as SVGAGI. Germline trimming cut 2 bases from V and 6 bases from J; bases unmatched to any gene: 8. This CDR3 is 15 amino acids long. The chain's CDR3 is CASSYTKDREDGYTF. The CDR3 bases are TGTGCCAGCAGTTACACCAAGGACAGGGAGGATGGCTACACCTTC.

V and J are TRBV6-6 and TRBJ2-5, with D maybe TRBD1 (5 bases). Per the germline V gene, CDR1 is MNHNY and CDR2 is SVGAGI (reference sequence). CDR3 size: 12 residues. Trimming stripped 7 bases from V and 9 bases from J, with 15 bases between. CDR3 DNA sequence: TGTGCCAGCAATGTCAGGGAAGGGGCCCAGTACTTC. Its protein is CASNVREGAQYF.

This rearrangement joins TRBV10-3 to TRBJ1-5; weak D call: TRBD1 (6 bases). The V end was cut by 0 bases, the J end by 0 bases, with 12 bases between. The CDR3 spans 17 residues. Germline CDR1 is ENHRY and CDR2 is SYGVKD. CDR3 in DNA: TGTGCCATCAGTGAGTCGGGGGCAGGGTATAGCAATCAGCCCCAGCATTTT. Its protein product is CAISESGAGYSNQPQHF.

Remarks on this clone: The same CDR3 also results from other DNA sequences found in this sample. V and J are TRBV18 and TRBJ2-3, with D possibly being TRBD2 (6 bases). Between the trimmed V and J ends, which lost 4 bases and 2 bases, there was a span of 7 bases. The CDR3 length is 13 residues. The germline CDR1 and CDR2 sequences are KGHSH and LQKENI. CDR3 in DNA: TGTGCCAGCTCACGGGACTCCACAGATACGCAGTATTTT. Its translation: CASSRDSTDTQYF.

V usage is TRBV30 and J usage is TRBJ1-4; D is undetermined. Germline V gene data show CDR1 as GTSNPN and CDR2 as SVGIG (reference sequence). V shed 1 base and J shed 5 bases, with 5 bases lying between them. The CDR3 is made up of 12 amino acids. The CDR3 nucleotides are TGTGCCTGGAGTGATGGGAATGAAAAACTGTTTTTT. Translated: CAWSDGNEKLFF. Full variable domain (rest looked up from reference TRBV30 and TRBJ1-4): SQTIHQWPATLVQPVGSPLSLECTVEGTSNPNLYWYRQAAGRGLQLLFYSVGIGQISSEVPQNLSASRPQDRQFILSSKKLLLSDSGFYLCAWSDGNEKLFFGSGTQLSVL.

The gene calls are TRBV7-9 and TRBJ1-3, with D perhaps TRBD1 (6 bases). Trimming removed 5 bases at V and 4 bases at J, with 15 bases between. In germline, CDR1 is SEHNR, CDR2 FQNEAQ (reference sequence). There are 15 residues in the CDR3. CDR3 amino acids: CASSKWTETGNTIYF. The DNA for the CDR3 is TGTGCCAGCAGCAAATGGACAGAGACGGGAAACACCATATATTTT. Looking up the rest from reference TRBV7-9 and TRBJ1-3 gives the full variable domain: DTGVSQNPRHKITKRGQNVTFRCDPISEHNRLYWYRQTLGQGPEFLTYFQNEAQLEKSRLLSDRFSAERPKGSFSTLEIQRTEQGDSAMYLCASSKWTETGNTIYFGEGSWLTVV.

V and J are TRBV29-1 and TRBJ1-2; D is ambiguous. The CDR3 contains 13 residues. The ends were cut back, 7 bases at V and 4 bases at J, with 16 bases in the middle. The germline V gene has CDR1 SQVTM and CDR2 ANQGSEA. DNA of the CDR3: TGCAGCGCCGAAGGGCTTTCCTTCTATGGCTACACCTTC. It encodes CSAEGLSFYGYTF.

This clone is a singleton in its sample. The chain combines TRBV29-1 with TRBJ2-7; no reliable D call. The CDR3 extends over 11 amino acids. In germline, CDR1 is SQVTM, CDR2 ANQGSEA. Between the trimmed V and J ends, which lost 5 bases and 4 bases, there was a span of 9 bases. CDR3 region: CSVKIGYEQYF. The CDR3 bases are TGCAGCGTTAAGATTGGTTACGAGCAGTACTTC.

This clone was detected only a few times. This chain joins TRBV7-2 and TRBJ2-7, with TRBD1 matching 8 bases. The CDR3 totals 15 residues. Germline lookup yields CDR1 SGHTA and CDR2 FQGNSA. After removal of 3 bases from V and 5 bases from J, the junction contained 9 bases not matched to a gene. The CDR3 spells CASSFPGQAVNEQYF. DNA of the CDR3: TGTGCCAGCAGCTTTCCGGGACAGGCGGTCAACGAGCAGTACTTC. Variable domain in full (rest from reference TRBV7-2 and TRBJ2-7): GAGVSQSPSNKVTEKGKDVELRCDPISGHTALYWYRQSLGQGLEFLIYFQGNSAPDKSGLPSDRFSAERTGGSVSTLTIQRTQQEDSAVYLCASSFPGQAVNEQYFGPGTRLTVT.

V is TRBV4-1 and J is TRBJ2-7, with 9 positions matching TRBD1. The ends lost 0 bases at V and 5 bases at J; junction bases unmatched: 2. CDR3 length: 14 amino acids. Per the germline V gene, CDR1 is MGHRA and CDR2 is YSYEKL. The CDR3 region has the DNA TGCGCCAGCAGCCAAGACGGGACAGGGAACGAGCAGTACTTC. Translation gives CASSQDGTGNEQYF.

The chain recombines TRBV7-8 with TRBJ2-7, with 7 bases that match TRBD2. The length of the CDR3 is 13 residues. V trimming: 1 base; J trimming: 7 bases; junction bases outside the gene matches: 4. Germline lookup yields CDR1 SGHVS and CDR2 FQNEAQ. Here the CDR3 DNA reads TGTGCCAGCAGCTTAGGTCCAGCGGGAGAGCAGTACTTC. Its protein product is CASSLGPAGEQYF.

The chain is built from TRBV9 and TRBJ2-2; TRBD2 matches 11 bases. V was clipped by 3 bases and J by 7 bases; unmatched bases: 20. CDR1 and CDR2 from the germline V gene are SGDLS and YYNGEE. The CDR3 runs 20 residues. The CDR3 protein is CASSERLAGTTIFKGGELFF. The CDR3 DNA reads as TGTGCCAGCAGCGAACGACTAGCGGGAACCACCATTTTTAAGGGCGGGGAGCTGTTTTTT.

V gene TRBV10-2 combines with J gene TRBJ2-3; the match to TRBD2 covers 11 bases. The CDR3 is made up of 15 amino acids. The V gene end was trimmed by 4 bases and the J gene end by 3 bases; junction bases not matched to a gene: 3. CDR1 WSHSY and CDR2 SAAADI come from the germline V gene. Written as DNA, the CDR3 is TGCGCCAGCAGTGTTTCTAGCGGGAGGACAGATACGCAGTATTTT. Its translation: CASSVSSGRTDTQYF.

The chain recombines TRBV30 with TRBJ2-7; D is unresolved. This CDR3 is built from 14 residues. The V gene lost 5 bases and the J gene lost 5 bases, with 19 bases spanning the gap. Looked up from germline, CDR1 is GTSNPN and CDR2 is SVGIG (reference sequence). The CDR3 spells CAWARSPTRDEQYF. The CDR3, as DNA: TGTGCCTGGGCAAGATCTCCCACTCGGGACGAGCAGTACTTC. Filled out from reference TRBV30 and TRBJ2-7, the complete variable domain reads SQTIHQWPATLVQPVGSPLSLECTVEGTSNPNLYWYRQAAGRGLQLLFYSVGIGQISSEVPQNLSASRPQDRQFILSSKKLLLSDSGFYLCAWARSPTRDEQYFGPGTRLTVT.

The chain's CDR3 is CASSPQVERTQYF. CDR3 nucleotide sequence: TGTGCCAGCAGCCCCCAGGTCGAGAGGACCCAGTACTTC. The chain has TRBV13 and TRBJ2-5; unclear D gene. The CDR3 has 13 amino acids. The germline V gene encodes CDR1 PRHDT and CDR2 FYEKMQ (reference sequence). V shed 5 bases and J shed 7 bases, with 14 bases lying between them.